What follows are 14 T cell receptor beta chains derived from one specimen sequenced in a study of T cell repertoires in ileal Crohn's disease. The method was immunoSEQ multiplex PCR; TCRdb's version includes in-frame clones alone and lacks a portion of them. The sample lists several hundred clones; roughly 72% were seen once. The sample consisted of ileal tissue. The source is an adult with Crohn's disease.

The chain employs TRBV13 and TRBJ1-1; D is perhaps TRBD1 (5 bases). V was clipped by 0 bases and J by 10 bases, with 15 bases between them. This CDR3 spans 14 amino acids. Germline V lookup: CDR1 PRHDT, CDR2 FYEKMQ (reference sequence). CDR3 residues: CASSLGQASWGAFF. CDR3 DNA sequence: TGTGCCAGCAGCTTAGGACAGGCCAGTTGGGGAGCTTTCTTT.

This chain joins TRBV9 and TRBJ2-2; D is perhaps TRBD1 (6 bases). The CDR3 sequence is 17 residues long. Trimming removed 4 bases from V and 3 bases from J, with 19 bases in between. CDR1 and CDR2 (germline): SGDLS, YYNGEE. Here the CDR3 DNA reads TGTGCCAGCAGCCTATACTCAGGGGATCGATACACCGGGGAGCTGTTTTTT. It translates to CASSLYSGDRYTGELFF.

CDR3 amino acids: CASSNPENTEAFF. The CDR3 bases are TGTGCCAGCAGCAACCCAGAGAACACTGAAGCTTTCTTT. The gene calls are TRBV25-1 and TRBJ1-1; the D is unclear. Germline V gene data show CDR1 as MGHDK and CDR2 as SYGVNS. The CDR3 runs 13 residues. The V gene lost 6 bases and the J gene lost 1 base, with 9 bases spanning the gap.

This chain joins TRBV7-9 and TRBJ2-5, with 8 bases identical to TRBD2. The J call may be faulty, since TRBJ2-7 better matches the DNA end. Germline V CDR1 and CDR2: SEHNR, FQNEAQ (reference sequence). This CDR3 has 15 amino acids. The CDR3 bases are TGTGCCAGCAGCTTAGAGGCGGGGGGTCCCTACGAGCAGTACTTC. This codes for CASSLEAGGPYEQYF.

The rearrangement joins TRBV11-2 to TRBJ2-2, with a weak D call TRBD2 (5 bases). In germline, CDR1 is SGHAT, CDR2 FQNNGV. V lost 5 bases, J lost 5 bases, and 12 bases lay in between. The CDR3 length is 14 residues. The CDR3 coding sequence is TGTGCCAGCAGCCCCGACCGGGATACCGGGGAGCTGTTTTTT. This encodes CASSPDRDTGELFF.

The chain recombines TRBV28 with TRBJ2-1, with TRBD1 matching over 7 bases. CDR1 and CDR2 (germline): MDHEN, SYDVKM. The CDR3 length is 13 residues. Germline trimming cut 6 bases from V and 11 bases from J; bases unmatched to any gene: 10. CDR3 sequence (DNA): TGTGCCAGCAGACCCACAGGGGACCTAAAGCAGTTCTTC. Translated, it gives CASRPTGDLKQFF.

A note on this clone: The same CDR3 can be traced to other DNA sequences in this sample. The CDR3 bases are TGTGCCAGCAGTTCCCCGGGACAGGGTATCTACGAGCAGTACTTC. Protein: CASSSPGQGIYEQYF. The J gene is TRBJ2-7, the V gene TRBV6-5, with 9 positions matching TRBD1. V was pared by 4 bases and J by 3 bases, with 7 bases of the junction left unmatched. The germline V gene encodes CDR1 MNHEY and CDR2 SVGAGI. This CDR3 region has 15 residues.

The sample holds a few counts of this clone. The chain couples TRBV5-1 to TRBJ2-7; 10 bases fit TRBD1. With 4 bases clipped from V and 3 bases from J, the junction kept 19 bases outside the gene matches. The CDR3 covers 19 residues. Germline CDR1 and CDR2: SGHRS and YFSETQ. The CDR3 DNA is TGCGCCAGCAGCCTACCGGGACAGGGGTCACTCAACGTAGGCTACGAGCAGTACTTC. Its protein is CASSLPGQGSLNVGYEQYF. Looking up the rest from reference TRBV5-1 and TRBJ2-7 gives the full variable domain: KAGVTQTPRYLIKTRGQQVTLSCSPISGHRSVSWYQQTPGQGLQFLFEYFSETQRNKGNFPGRFSGRQFSNSRSEMNVSTLELGDSALYLCASSLPGQGSLNVGYEQYFGPGTRLTVT.

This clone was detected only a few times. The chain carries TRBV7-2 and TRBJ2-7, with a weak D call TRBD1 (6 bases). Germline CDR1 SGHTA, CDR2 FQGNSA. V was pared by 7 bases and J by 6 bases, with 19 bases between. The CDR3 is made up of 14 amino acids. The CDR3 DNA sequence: TGTGCCAGCAAAATTACAGGGCAGATCGGCGAGCAGTACTTC. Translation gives CASKITGQIGEQYF. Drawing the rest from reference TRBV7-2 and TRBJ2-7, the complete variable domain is GAGVSQSPSNKVTEKGKDVELRCDPISGHTALYWYRQSLGQGLEFLIYFQGNSAPDKSGLPSDRFSAERTGGSVSTLTIQRTQQEDSAVYLCASKITGQIGEQYFGPGTRLTVT.

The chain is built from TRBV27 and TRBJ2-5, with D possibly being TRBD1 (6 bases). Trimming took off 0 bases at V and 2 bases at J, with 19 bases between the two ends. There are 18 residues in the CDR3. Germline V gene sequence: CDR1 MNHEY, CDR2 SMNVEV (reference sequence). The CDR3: CASSLSSRGFVSQETQYF. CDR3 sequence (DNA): TGTGCCAGCAGTTTATCGTCCAGGGGCTTTGTCTCACAAGAGACCCAGTACTTC.

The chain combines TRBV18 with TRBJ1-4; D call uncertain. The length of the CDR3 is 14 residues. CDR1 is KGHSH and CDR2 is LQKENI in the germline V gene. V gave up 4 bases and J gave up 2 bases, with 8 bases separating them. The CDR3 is CASSRAPTNEKLFF. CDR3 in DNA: TGTGCCAGCTCACGCGCGCCTACTAATGAAAAACTGTTTTTT.

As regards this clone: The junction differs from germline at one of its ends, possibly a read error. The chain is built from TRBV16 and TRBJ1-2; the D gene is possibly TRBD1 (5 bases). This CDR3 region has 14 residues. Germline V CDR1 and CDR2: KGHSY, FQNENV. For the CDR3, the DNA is TGTGCCGGCAGCCAATGGCAGGGAGGTAATGGCTACACCTTC. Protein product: CAGSQWQGGNGYTF.

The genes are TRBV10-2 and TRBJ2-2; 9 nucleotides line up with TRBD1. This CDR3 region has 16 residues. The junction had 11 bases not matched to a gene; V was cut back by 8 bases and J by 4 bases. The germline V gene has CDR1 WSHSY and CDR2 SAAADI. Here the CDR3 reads CASSFTGGAGTGELFF. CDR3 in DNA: TGCGCCAGCTCCTTCACAGGGGGCGCAGGCACCGGGGAGCTGTTTTTT.

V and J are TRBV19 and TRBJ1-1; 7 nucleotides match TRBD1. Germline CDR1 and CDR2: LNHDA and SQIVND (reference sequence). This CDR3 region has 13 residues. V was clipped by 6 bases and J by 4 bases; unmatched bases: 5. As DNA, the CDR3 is TGTGCCAGTAGCCGGACAGGATCCACTGAAGCTTTCTTT. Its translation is CASSRTGSTEAFF.